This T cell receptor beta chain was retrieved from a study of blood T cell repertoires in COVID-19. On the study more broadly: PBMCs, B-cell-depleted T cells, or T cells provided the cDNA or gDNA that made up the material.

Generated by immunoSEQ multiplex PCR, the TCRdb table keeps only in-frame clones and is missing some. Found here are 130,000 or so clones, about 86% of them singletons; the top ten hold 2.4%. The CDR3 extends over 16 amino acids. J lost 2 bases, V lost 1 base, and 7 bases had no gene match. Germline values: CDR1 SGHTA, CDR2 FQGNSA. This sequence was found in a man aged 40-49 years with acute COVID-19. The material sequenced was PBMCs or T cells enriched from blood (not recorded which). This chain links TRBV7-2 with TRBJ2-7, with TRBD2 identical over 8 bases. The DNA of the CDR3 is TGTGCCAGCAGCTTAGACGGCGGGGGGTCCCCCTACGAGCAGTACTTC. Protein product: CASSLDGGGSPYEQYF.